This TCR beta chain came from a study of T-cell reconstitution after alpha-beta-depleted transplantation in children. The TCRbeta library was prepared with unique molecular identifiers. TCRdb analysed the PCR reads with MiXCR anew, one entry per CDR3 protein. The sample comprises around 370,000 distinct CDR3 sequences, 10% of which are singletons, and more than 2% rests with the top ten. The germline V gene encodes CDR1 SGHTA and CDR2 FQGNSA. The V end lost 8 bases, the J end lost 3 bases, and 11 bases lay between the germline ends. The CDR3 length is 13 residues. Sample: PBMCs from the stem cell graft donor, taken from the stem cell graft. J is TRBJ2-1 and V is TRBV7-2; D might be TRBD2 (5 bases). This clonotype was sampled from a human donor who donated a stem cell graft to a child with acute lymphoblastic leukemia. CDR3: CASGWTLYNEQFF. The CDR3 region has the DNA TGTGCCAGCGGGTGGACTCTCTACAATGAGCAGTTCTTC.